These 29 T cell receptor beta chains were all obtained from the same sample, sequenced in a study of OX40 agonist ivuxolimab in advanced cancers. Libraries were prepared by immunoSEQ multiplex PCR; TCRdb keeps only in-frame clonotypes and omits some of them. The data show about 70,000 clones, 90% to 95% seen once. The source material was CD4+ or CD8+ T cells sorted from blood, sampled in a trial of the OX40 agonist ivuxolimab. The source is an adult with an advanced solid tumor such as melanoma, head and neck, liver or kidney cancer.

The chain combines TRBV7-9 with TRBJ2-7; TRBD2 matches 7 bases. The ends lost 1 base at V and 3 bases at J; junction bases unmatched: 12. Germline loops: CDR1 SEHNR, CDR2 FQNEAQ (reference sequence). The CDR3 covers 17 residues. The CDR3 reads CASSLVSSGLPFYEQYF. Written as DNA, the CDR3 is TGTGCCAGCAGCTTAGTTTCTTCGGGACTACCTTTCTACGAGCAGTACTTC.

This clone was detected only once. J is TRBJ1-3 and V is TRBV13, with 8 bases matching TRBD1. The CDR3 contains 15 residues. V lost 4 bases to trimming and J lost 4 bases; unmatched junction nucleotides: 6. In germline, CDR1 is PRHDT, CDR2 FYEKMQ (reference sequence). The CDR3 protein is CASSYLTGAGNTIYF. As DNA, the CDR3 is TGTGCCAGCAGCTACCTGACAGGGGCAGGAAACACCATATATTTT. The full variable domain, completed using reference TRBV13 and TRBJ1-3, is AAGVIQSPRHLIKEKRETATLKCYPIPRHDTVYWYQQGPGQDPQFLISFYEKMQSDKGSIPDRFSAQQFSDYHSELNMSSLELGDSALYFCASSYLTGAGNTIYFGEGSWLTVV.

The CDR3 DNA is TGTGCCAGCAGCTGGTGGGACGGAACGAACACTGAAGCTTTCTTT. Translation gives CASSWWDGTNTEAFF. The rearrangement uses TRBV11-2 and TRBJ1-1, with D maybe TRBD1 (5 bases). Germline V gene data show CDR1 as SGHAT and CDR2 as FQNNGV. The germline V and J ends were trimmed by 4 bases and 1 base, with 13 bases remaining between them. The CDR3 consists of 15 residues.

J is TRBJ2-5 and V is TRBV5-6; perhaps TRBD1 as D (6 bases). The J call may be wrong; the DNA end is better matched by TRBJ2-7. CDR1 SGHDT and CDR2 YYEEEE come from the germline V gene. The CDR3 covers 13 residues. DNA of the CDR3: TGTGCCAGCAGCTTGGACCCAGGGGACGAGCAGTACTTC. It specifies CASSLDPGDEQYF.

The chain uses TRBV6-1 and TRBJ2-4; maybe TRBD1 (6 bases). Germline V gene data show CDR1 as MNHNS and CDR2 as SASEGT. With 4 bases removed from V and 0 bases from J, the gap between germline ends came to 25 bases. The CDR3 spans 20 residues. The CDR3 reads CASSGTEAASLDLAKNIQYF. CDR3 nucleotides: TGTGCCAGCAGTGGGACAGAAGCAGCAAGTTTAGACCTAGCCAAAAACATTCAGTACTTC.

The chain uses TRBV27 and TRBJ2-2; D not certain. This CDR3 has 11 amino acids. The germline V gene has CDR1 MNHEY and CDR2 SMNVEV (reference sequence). Deletions cut 3 bases from V and 6 bases from J, with 2 bases between. The CDR3 reads CASSLAGELFF. The CDR3 DNA is TGTGCCAGCAGTTTGGCCGGGGAGCTGTTTTTT.

The rearrangement uses TRBV27 and TRBJ2-1; TRBD1 is a possible D gene (5 bases). Germline loops: CDR1 MNHEY, CDR2 SMNVEV (reference sequence). V was cut by 2 bases and J by 4 bases, with 9 bases left in between. The CDR3 has 14 amino acids. In DNA, the CDR3 is TGTGCCAGCAGTTTAGTAGCAGGGTACAATGAGCAGTTCTTC. Protein: CASSLVAGYNEQFF.

J is TRBJ2-7 and V is TRBV7-2; D is unresolved. The germline V gene has CDR1 SGHTA and CDR2 FQGNSA. The CDR3 runs to 12 residues. V lost 1 base and J lost 5, with 6 bases in between. This chain's CDR3 is CASSLEWNEQYF. CDR3 nucleotide sequence: TGTGCCAGCAGCTTAGAATGGAACGAGCAGTACTTC.

V is TRBV15 and J is TRBJ1-5; 7 bases agree with TRBD1. This CDR3 has 16 amino acids. J gave up 0 bases and V 1 base, and 3 bases lay outside the gene matches. Germline CDR1 is LNHNV and CDR2 is YYDKDF (reference sequence). DNA of the CDR3: TGTGCCACCAGCAGAGGGGGGACAGCTAGCAATCAGCCCCAGCATTTT. Its protein product is CATSRGGTASNQPQHF.

This clone occurred once. This chain links TRBV5-1 with TRBJ1-6; D uncertain. The CDR3 is made up of 13 amino acids. V dropped 0 bases and J dropped 8 bases, with 6 bases sitting between them. Germline CDR1 reads SGHRS; CDR2 reads YFSETQ. The chain's CDR3 is CASSLDGYSPLHF. The DNA for the CDR3 is TGCGCCAGCAGCTTGGACGGCTATTCACCCCTCCACTTT. Complete variable domain (other parts from reference TRBV5-1 and TRBJ1-6): KAGVTQTPRYLIKTRGQQVTLSCSPISGHRSVSWYQQTPGQGLQFLFEYFSETQRNKGNFPGRFSGRQFSNSRSEMNVSTLELGDSALYLCASSLDGYSPLHFGNGTRLTVT.

The J gene is TRBJ2-3, the V gene TRBV6-4; D possibly corresponds to TRBD2 (7 bases). The CDR3 extends over 15 amino acids. CDR1 MRHNA and CDR2 SNTAGT come from the germline V gene. V was cut by 6 bases and J by 2 bases, with 15 bases left in between. The CDR3, as DNA: TGTGCCAGCAGCCCGATGGGGGGGCCCACAGATACGCAGTATTTT. Translated, it gives CASSPMGGPTDTQYF.

This rearrangement joins TRBV5-6 to TRBJ2-5, with TRBD1 identical over 8 bases. V gave up 4 bases and J gave up 5 bases; unmatched junction bases: 10. CDR3 length equals 15 residues. Germline CDR1 reads SGHDT; CDR2 reads YYEEEE. The CDR3 nucleotides read TGTGCCAGCAGCCTCGGGGCAGGGGGCCTTGAGACCCAGTACTTC. As protein: CASSLGAGGLETQYF.

The chain is built from TRBV4-1 and TRBJ2-7; TRBD1 or TRBD2 may be the D gene (5 bases each). Trimming took 0 bases from V and 2 from J, leaving 11 bases between them. This CDR3 region has 15 residues. Germline V CDR1 and CDR2: MGHRA, YSYEKL. The CDR3 protein is CASSQDPGPTYEQYF. CDR3 sequence (DNA): TGCGCCAGCAGCCAAGACCCGGGACCTACCTACGAGCAGTACTTC.

This chain uses TRBV6-1 with TRBJ1-2, with D possibly matching TRBD1 (5 bases). This CDR3 contains 14 residues. Trimming removed 3 bases from V and 5 bases from J, with 13 bases in between. The germline V gene has CDR1 MNHNS and CDR2 SASEGT. The CDR3 spells CASSDLGGGYGYTF. CDR3 nucleotide sequence: TGTGCCAGCAGTGATCTGGGGGGGGGTTATGGCTACACCTTC.

The chain recombines TRBV11-2 with TRBJ2-1; D is unresolved. CDR1 is SGHAT and CDR2 is FQNNGV in the germline V gene. This CDR3 region has 14 residues. V lost 2 bases and J 5 bases, leaving 10 bases between the germline ends. The CDR3 DNA is TGTGCCAGCAGCTTATTCGGTATGAACAATGAGCAGTTCTTC. Residues: CASSLFGMNNEQFF. Full variable domain (missing parts from reference TRBV11-2 and TRBJ2-1): EAGVAQSPRYKIIEKRQSVAFWCNPISGHATLYWYQQILGQGPKLLIQFQNNGVVDDSQLPKDRFSAERLKGVDSTLKIQPAKLEDSAVYLCASSLFGMNNEQFFGPGTRLTVL.

The chain carries TRBV9 and TRBJ2-3; D gene unclear. The CDR3 contains 12 residues. V was pared by 0 bases and J by 4 bases, with 3 bases between. The germline CDR1 and CDR2 sequences are SGDLS and YYNGEE. The CDR3 DNA sequence: TGTGCCAGCAGCGTAGAGGCAGATACGCAGTATTTT. Translated, it gives CASSVEADTQYF. Drawing the rest from reference TRBV9 and TRBJ2-3, the complete variable domain is DSGVTQTPKHLITATGQRVTLRCSPRSGDLSVYWYQQSLDQGLQFLIQYYNGEERAKGNILERFSAQQFPDLHSELNLSSLELGDSALYFCASSVEADTQYFGPGTRLTVL.

The chain carries TRBV10-3 and TRBJ1-5, with D perhaps matching TRBD1 (5 bases). CDR1 is ENHRY and CDR2 is SYGVKD in the germline V gene. The length of the CDR3 is 13 residues. V lost 3 bases, J lost 13 bases, and 16 bases lay in between. The CDR3 DNA is TGTGCCATCAGTGACCGAACTTGGGAGGGGCAGCATTTT. The encoded protein is CAISDRTWEGQHF.

The J gene is TRBJ2-4, the V gene TRBV6-6; D unclear. The CDR3 is 12 residues long. V gave up 4 bases and J gave up 8 bases, with 9 bases separating them. Germline assignment: CDR1 MNHNY and CDR2 SVGAGI (reference sequence). Written as DNA, the CDR3 is TGTGCCAGCAGTTGGGCCAGAGACATTCAGTACTTC. This gives the protein CASSWARDIQYF.

The chain uses TRBV9 and TRBJ2-3; TRBD2 matches 10 bases. CDR1 and CDR2 (germline): SGDLS, YYNGEE. V shed 2 bases, J shed 2 bases, and the junction held 5 bases outside the gene matches. The CDR3 spans 16 residues. CDR3 in DNA: TGTGCCAGCAGCGTGGCTAGCGGGGGACCCACAGATACGCAGTATTTT. Its protein is CASSVASGGPTDTQYF.

V and J are TRBV10-3 and TRBJ1-4; D may be TRBD1 (6 bases). Germline values: CDR1 ENHRY, CDR2 SYGVKD. V was pared by 0 bases and J by 3 bases, with 17 bases between. The CDR3 runs 18 residues. CDR3 sequence (DNA): TGTGCCATCAGTGAGTCGTGGCAGGGGAACAGCGCTAATGAAAAACTGTTTTTT. Translated, it gives CAISESWQGNSANEKLFF.

This clone showed up just once. The chain couples TRBV19 to TRBJ2-7; 7 nucleotides match TRBD2. Germline V gene data show CDR1 as LNHDA and CDR2 as SQIVND (reference sequence). This CDR3 has 15 residues. Germline trimming cut 3 bases from V and 1 base from J; bases unmatched to any gene: 6. CDR3 sequence (DNA): TGTGCCAGTAGTATTGGTAGCGGGCCGTCCTACGAGCAGTACTTC. This codes for CASSIGSGPSYEQYF.

The V gene is TRBV5-5, the J gene TRBJ1-1, with TRBD1 matching 8 bases. The CDR3 is 15 amino acids. V dropped 2 bases and J dropped 4; count of bases not matched to a gene: 7. Per the germline V gene, CDR1 is SGHKS and CDR2 is YYEKEE (reference sequence). The CDR3 DNA reads as TGTGCCAGCAGCTTCCCAGGGGGCGCAGGCACTGAAGCTTTCTTT. Its protein is CASSFPGGAGTEAFF.

The genes are TRBV5-4 and TRBJ1-1; D remains ambiguous. Germline loops: CDR1 SGHNT, CDR2 YYREEE (reference sequence). This CDR3 contains 12 residues. Trimming removed 4 bases from V and 5 bases from J, with 9 bases in between. CDR3 sequence reads: CASSGRPTEAFF. CDR3 coding DNA: TGTGCCAGCAGCGGCCGGCCTACTGAAGCTTTCTTT.

The chain combines TRBV9 with TRBJ1-5, with no clear D. CDR1 and CDR2 from the germline V gene are SGDLS and YYNGEE. CDR3 length: 15 amino acids. Trimming took 3 bases from V and 6 from J, leaving 16 bases between them. The CDR3 spells CASSEAGSTVQPQHF. CDR3 sequence (DNA): TGTGCCAGCAGCGAGGCTGGGTCGACCGTTCAGCCCCAGCATTTT.

This clone was recorded once. V and J are TRBV27 and TRBJ1-2; D not certain. Germline values: CDR1 MNHEY, CDR2 SMNVEV (reference sequence). V was pared by 6 bases and J by 3 bases, with 11 bases between. The CDR3 loop spans 13 amino acids. CDR3 sequence reads: CASSSLGYYGYTF. The DNA of the CDR3 is TGTGCCAGCAGCTCCCTGGGCTACTATGGCTACACCTTC.

The gene calls are TRBV6-1 and TRBJ2-1, with TRBD2 matching over 11 bases. After removal of 3 bases from V and 3 bases from J, the junction contained 4 bases not matched to a gene. The germline CDR1 and CDR2 sequences are MNHNS and SASEGT. The CDR3 loop spans 16 amino acids. The CDR3 coding sequence is TGTGCCAGCAGTGAGTGGGGACTAGCGGACTACAATGAGCAGTTCTTC. Amino acid sequence: CASSEWGLADYNEQFF.

The chain links TRBV25-1 to TRBJ1-2, with D possibly TRBD1 on 6 matching bases. There are 12 residues in the CDR3. The V gene lost 5 bases and the J gene lost 8 bases, with 12 bases spanning the gap. Germline assignment: CDR1 MGHDK and CDR2 SYGVNS. The CDR3 region has the DNA TGTGCCAGCAGTTCAGGGGTGGAGGGCTACACCTTC. Translating gives CASSSGVEGYTF.

For the CDR3, the DNA is TGTGCCAGCAGCCAAGTTGGGGGGACGGAAAAACTGTTTTTT. Its translation: CASSQVGGTEKLFF. The rearrangement joins TRBV14 to TRBJ1-4; tentative D call: TRBD1 (5 bases). V shed 1 base and J shed 8 bases, with 11 bases lying between them. Germline loops: CDR1 SGHDN, CDR2 FVKESK. The CDR3 extends over 14 amino acids.

This rearrangement joins TRBV9 to TRBJ1-1, with a possible D match to TRBD1 (6 bases). The CDR3 covers 15 residues. In germline, CDR1 is SGDLS, CDR2 YYNGEE. With 0 bases removed from V and 1 base from J, the gap between germline ends came to 10 bases. Here the CDR3 DNA reads TGTGCCAGCAGCGTAGATTTAGGGGGGAACACTGAAGCTTTCTTT. Encoded protein: CASSVDLGGNTEAFF.